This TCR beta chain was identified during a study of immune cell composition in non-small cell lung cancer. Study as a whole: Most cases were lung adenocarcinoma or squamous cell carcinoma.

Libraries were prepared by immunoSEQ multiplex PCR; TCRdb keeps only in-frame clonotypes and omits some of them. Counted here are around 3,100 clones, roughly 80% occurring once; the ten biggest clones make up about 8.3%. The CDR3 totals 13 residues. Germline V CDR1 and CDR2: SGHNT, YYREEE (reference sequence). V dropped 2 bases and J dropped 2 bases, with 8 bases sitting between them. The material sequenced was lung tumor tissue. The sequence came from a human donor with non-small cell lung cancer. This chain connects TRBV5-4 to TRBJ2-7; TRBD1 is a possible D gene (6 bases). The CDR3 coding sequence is TGTGCCAGCAGCTTAGGGGGTACCTACGAGCAGTACTTC. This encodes CASSLGGTYEQYF. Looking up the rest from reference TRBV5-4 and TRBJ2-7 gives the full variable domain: ETGVTQSPTHLIKTRGQQVTLRCSSQSGHNTVSWYQQALGQGPQFIFQYYREEENGRGNFPPRFSGLQFPNYSSELNVNALELDDSALYLCASSLGGTYEQYFGPGTRLTVT.